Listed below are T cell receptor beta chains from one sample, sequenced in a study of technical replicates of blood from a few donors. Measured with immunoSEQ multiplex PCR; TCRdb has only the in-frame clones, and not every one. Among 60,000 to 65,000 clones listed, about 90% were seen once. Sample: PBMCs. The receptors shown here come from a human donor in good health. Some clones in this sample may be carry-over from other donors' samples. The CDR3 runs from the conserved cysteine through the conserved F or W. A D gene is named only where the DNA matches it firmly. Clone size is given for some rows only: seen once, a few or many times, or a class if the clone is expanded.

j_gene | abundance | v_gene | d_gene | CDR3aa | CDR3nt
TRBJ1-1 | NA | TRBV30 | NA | CAWSVHCVGTRGKNTEAFF | TGTGCCTGGAGTGTACATTGTGTCGGGACAAGGGGAAAGAACACTGAAGCTTTCTTT
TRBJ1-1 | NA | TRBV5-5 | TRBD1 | CASSHRTGANTEAFF | TGTGCCAGCAGCCATCGGACAGGGGCGAACACTGAAGCTTTCTTT
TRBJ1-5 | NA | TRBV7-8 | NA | CASSSRRGQPQHF | TGTGCCAGCAGCTCACGCAGGGGTCAGCCCCAGCATTTT
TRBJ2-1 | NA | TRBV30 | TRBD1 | CAWSLRGLPNEQFF | TGTGCCTGGAGTCTAAGGGGGCTCCCCAATGAGCAGTTCTTC
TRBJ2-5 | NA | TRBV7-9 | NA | CASRNPGMGTQYF | TGTGCCAGCAGGAACCCCGGGATGGGGACCCAGTACTTC
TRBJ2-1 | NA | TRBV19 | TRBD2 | CASRDLAGASLFEQFF | TGTGCCAGTAGGGACCTAGCGGGGGCCAGCCTCTTTGAGCAGTTCTTC
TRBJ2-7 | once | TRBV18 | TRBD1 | CASSPPTTGVYEQYF | TGTGCCAGCTCACCACCGACGACAGGGGTCTACGAGCAGTACTTC
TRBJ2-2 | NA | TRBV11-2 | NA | CASRTFQGLADTGELFF | TGTGCCAGCAGGACTTTTCAGGGGCTAGCGGACACCGGGGAGCTGTTTTTT
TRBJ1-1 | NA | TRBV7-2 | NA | CASSPRQEWSTEAFF | TGTGCCAGCAGCCCTAGACAGGAATGGAGCACTGAAGCTTTCTTT
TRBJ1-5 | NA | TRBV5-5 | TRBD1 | CASSRDRVRQPQHF | TGTGCCAGCAGCCGGGACAGGGTAAGGCAGCCCCAGCATTTT
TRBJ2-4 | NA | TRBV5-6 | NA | CASSLAGEDIQYF | TGTGCCAGCAGCTTGGCCGGGGAAGACATTCAGTACTTC
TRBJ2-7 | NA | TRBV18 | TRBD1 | CASSPQPGTGGRLEQYF | TGTGCCAGCTCACCTCAGCCCGGGACAGGGGGGAGACTCGAGCAGTACTTC
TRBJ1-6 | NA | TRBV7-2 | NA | CASSLGRLAGNSPLHF | TGTGCCAGCAGCTTAGGTAGGCTTGCAGGGAATTCACCCCTCCACTTT
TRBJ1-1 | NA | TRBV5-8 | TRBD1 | CASSWQGAATEAFF | TGTGCCAGCAGCTGGCAGGGGGCGGCCACTGAAGCTTTCTTT
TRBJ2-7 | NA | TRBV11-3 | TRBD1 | CAGGGTGTGARYEQYF | TGTGCCGGAGGAGGGACCGGGACAGGGGCAAGATACGAGCAGTACTTC
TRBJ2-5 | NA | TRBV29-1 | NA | CSVPTGETQYF | TGCAGCGTACCAACGGGTGAGACCCAGTACTTC
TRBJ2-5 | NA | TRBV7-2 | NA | CASSRPGVVGTQYF | TGTGCCAGCAGCCGACCGGGGGTAGTGGGGACCCAGTACTTC
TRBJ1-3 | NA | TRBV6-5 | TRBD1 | CASSWGTGSVGNTIYF | TGTGCCAGCAGTTGGGGGACAGGGAGCGTTGGAAACACCATATATTTT
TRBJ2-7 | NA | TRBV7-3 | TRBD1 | CASSLGGTGFYEQYF | TGTGCCAGCAGCCTCGGGGGGACAGGGTTTTACGAGCAGTACTTC
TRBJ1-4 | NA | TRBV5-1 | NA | CASSHREDEKLFF | TGCGCCAGCAGCCACCGGGAGGATGAAAAACTGTTTTTT
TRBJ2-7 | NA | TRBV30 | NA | CAWIRQGGYEQYF | TGTGCCTGGATTAGGCAGGGGGGCTACGAGCAGTACTTC
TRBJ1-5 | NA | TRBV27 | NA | CASRDRFNQPQHF | TGTGCCAGCAGGGACAGATTTAATCAGCCCCAGCATTTT
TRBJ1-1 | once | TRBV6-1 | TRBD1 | CASSGNRGTEAFF | TGTGCCAGCAGTGGGAACAGGGGAACTGAAGCTTTCTTT
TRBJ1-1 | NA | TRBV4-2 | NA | CASSPSGNLRIVNTEAFF | TGTGCCAGCAGCCCTTCTGGTAATTTGCGGATCGTGAACACTGAAGCTTTCTTT
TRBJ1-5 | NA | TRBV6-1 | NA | CASGGWENSNQPQHF | TGTGCCAGCGGGGGCTGGGAGAATAGCAATCAGCCCCAGCATTTT
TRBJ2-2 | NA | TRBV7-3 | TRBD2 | CASSPPGGGPGELFF | TGTGCCAGCAGCCCGCCGGGCGGGGGGCCCGGGGAGCTGTTTTTT
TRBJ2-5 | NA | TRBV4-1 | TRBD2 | CASRPVGQKTSPGTQYF | TGCGCCAGCAGGCCGGTGGGGCAAAAGACTAGCCCGGGGACCCAGTACTTC
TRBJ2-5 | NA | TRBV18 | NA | CASSPPGQGGTQYF | TGTGCCAGCTCACCCCCCGGTCAGGGAGGGACCCAGTACTTC
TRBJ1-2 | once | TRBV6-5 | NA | CASSPGTLSNYGYTF | TGTGCCAGCAGCCCCGGGACACTTTCTAACTATGGCTACACCTTC
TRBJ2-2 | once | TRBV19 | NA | CASSTTGRGGELFF | TGTGCCAGTAGTACAACAGGGAGAGGCGGGGAGCTGTTTTTT
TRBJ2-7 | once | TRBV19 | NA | CASSTLWAGTDEQYF | TGTGCCAGTAGTACTCTCTGGGCAGGCACGGACGAGCAGTACTTC
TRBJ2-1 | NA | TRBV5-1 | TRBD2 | CASSSAGGYNEQFF | TGCGCCAGCAGCTCAGCGGGAGGTTACAATGAGCAGTTCTTC
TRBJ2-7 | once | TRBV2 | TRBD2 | CASSESSGGWNF | TGTGCCAGCAGTGAATCTAGCGGGGGGTGGAACTTC
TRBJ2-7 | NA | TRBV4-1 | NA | CASSQESGASYEQYF | TGCGCCAGCAGCCAAGAGAGTGGAGCCTCCTACGAGCAGTACTTC
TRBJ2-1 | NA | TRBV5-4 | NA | CASSLAGVSHNEQFF | TGTGCCAGCAGCTTGGCAGGGGTATCCCACAATGAGCAGTTCTTC